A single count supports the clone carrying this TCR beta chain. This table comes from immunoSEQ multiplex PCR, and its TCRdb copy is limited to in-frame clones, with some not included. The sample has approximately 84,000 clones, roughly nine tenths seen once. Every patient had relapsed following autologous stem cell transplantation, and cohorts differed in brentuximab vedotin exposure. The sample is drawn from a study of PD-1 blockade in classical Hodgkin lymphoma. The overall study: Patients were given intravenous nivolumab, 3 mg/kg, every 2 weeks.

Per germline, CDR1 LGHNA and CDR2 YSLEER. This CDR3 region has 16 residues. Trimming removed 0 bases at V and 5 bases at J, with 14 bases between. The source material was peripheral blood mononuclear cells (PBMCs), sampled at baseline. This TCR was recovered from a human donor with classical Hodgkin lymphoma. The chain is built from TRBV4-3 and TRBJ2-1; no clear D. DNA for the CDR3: TGCGCCAGCAGCCAAGATCGCCGAACCGCTAACAATGAGCAGTTCTTC. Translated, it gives CASSQDRRTANNEQFF.